Listed here are 24 T cell receptor beta chains from one sample, sequenced in a study of beta chain features in type 1 diabetes. Sequenced material consisted of expressed TCRB transcripts (all of the isolated RNA was reverse transcribed). Assay used: immunoSEQ multiplex PCR; TCRdb lists only in-frame clones, some missing. This table has under 400,000 clones, 14% appearing once. Material for sequencing was central memory CD4+ T cells from blood. All receptors derive from a man between 25 and 39 years old in good health.

This clone was detected only a few times. The chain has TRBV9 and TRBJ1-2; 7 bases match TRBD1. Trimming at V came to 4 bases and at J to 2 bases, leaving 11 bases not matched to a gene. Per the germline V gene, CDR1 is SGDLS and CDR2 is YYNGEE. This CDR3 region has 16 residues. The CDR3 loop is CASSNNRGAGNYGYTF. DNA of the CDR3: TGTGCCAGCAGCAATAACAGGGGAGCAGGAAACTATGGCTACACCTTC.

For this clone: At the DNA level, this CDR3 is encoded by other sequences in the same sample as well. This chain joins TRBV4-2 and TRBJ2-5, with D maybe TRBD2 (6 bases). In germline, CDR1 is LGHNA, CDR2 YNFKEQ. The CDR3 runs 13 residues. Trimming removed 5 bases at V and 5 bases at J, with 12 bases between. CDR3 amino acids: CASSSDRGETQYF. The CDR3 DNA follows: TGTGCCAGCAGCTCGGATCGGGGGGAGACCCAGTACTTC.

The chain links TRBV7-9 to TRBJ2-5, with 8 bases lining up with TRBD2. Germline loops: CDR1 SEHNR, CDR2 FQNEAQ (reference sequence). The CDR3 is 16 amino acids. Germline trimming cut 8 bases from V and 2 bases from J; bases unmatched to any gene: 13. CDR3 coding DNA: TGTGCCAGCCTCGTCGGGGGGGCTAACCCACAAGAGACCCAGTACTTC. As protein: CASLVGGANPQETQYF.

This clone was counted only a few times. V usage is TRBV6-5 and J usage is TRBJ2-3; D may be TRBD2 (6 bases). CDR1 is MNHEY, CDR2 SVGAGI, per germline. Trimming pared 9 bases from V and 2 bases from J, leaving 18 bases between. The CDR3 has 15 amino acids. This CDR3 is CASQSGGATTDTQYF. As DNA, the CDR3 is TGTGCCAGTCAGAGCGGCGGGGCAACCACAGATACGCAGTATTTT.

This clone was recorded a few times. J is TRBJ2-7 and V is TRBV10-3; no clear D. Deletions cut 5 bases from V and 5 bases from J, with 7 bases between. The germline V gene has CDR1 ENHRY and CDR2 SYGVKD. The CDR3 has 11 amino acids. The CDR3 bases are TGTGCCATCAGTCTAGGGCACGAGCAGTACTTC. Amino acid sequence: CAISLGHEQYF.

This clone was counted a few times. The chain links TRBV5-1 to TRBJ2-3, with D unresolved. The CDR3 is 16 residues long. V gave up 0 bases and J gave up 4 bases, with 15 bases separating them. Germline CDR1 SGHRS, CDR2 YFSETQ. In nucleotides, the CDR3 is TGCGCCAGCAGCTTGGCGGTAGATAAGATGGCAGATACGCAGTATTTT. Its translation is CASSLAVDKMADTQYF.

There are many counts of this clone. This chain joins TRBV7-2 and TRBJ2-3; D not resolved. Between the trimmed V and J ends, which lost 4 bases and 2 bases, there was a span of 4 bases. The length of the CDR3 is 12 residues. CDR1 SGHTA and CDR2 FQGNSA come from the germline V gene. The CDR3, as DNA: TGTGCCAGCAGCTCGCACACAGATACGCAGTATTTT. It encodes CASSSHTDTQYF.

The chain joins TRBV7-9 to TRBJ2-5; weak D call: TRBD1 (6 bases). Between the trimmed V and J ends, which lost 6 bases and 4 bases, there was a span of 15 bases. The CDR3 loop spans 14 amino acids. Germline V CDR1 and CDR2: SEHNR, FQNEAQ (reference sequence). The CDR3 DNA follows: TGTGCCAGCAGTCTTTACAGGGACGTAGAGACCCAGTACTTC. As protein: CASSLYRDVETQYF.

This clone has a handful of counts. This chain connects TRBV4-2 to TRBJ2-3; the match to TRBD1 covers 9 bases. CDR1 is LGHNA, CDR2 YNFKEQ, per germline. This CDR3 contains 15 residues. Losses at the gene ends were 1 base for V and 4 bases for J; bases not matched to a gene: 3. The CDR3 here is CASSQGTGEADTQYF. In DNA, the CDR3 is TGTGCCAGCAGCCAAGGGACAGGGGAAGCAGATACGCAGTATTTT.

This clone was counted many times. Different DNA sequences within this sample yield the same CDR3. The chain couples TRBV18 to TRBJ2-7; no definite D call. The CDR3 is 13 residues long. Trimming removed 3 bases from V and 2 bases from J, with 8 bases in between. Germline values: CDR1 KGHSH, CDR2 LQKENI. In nucleotides, the CDR3 is TGTGCCAGCTCACCGAGGACGACCTACGAGCAGTACTTC. Its translation is CASSPRTTYEQYF.

The chain has TRBV5-4 and TRBJ1-1, with a weak D call TRBD1 (5 bases). This CDR3 contains 15 residues. Germline CDR1 is SGHNT and CDR2 is YYREEE (reference sequence). The V end was cut by 0 bases, the J end by 1 base, with 10 bases between. Here the CDR3 reads CASSLGGYGNTEAFF. The CDR3 region has the DNA TGTGCCAGCAGCTTGGGGGGGTACGGGAACACTGAAGCTTTCTTT. Supplemented by reference TRBV5-4 and TRBJ1-1, the full variable domain reads ETGVTQSPTHLIKTRGQQVTLRCSSQSGHNTVSWYQQALGQGPQFIFQYYREEENGRGNFPPRFSGLQFPNYSSELNVNALELDDSALYLCASSLGGYGNTEAFFGQGTRLTVV.

Comments on this clone: This clone may be a read error of a much larger clone one base away. V gene TRBV7-9 combines with J gene TRBJ1-1; D ambiguous. The V gene lost 1 base and the J gene lost 1 base, with 4 bases spanning the gap. CDR1 SEHNR and CDR2 FQNEAQ come from the germline V gene (reference sequence). The CDR3 is made up of 13 amino acids. The CDR3 sequence: CASSLDPNTEAFF. CDR3 DNA: TGTGCCAGCAGCTTAGACCCGAACACTGAAGCTTTCTTT.

This clone appeared a few times. The chain recombines TRBV11-2 with TRBJ1-1; no clear D. In germline, CDR1 is SGHAT, CDR2 FQNNGV. Trimming removed 5 bases from V and 1 base from J, with 5 bases in between. The CDR3 extends over 12 amino acids. CDR3 loop: CASSRWNTEAFF. The CDR3 coding sequence is TGTGCCAGCAGCCGTTGGAACACTGAAGCTTTCTTT.

CDR3 sequence (DNA): TGCGCCAGCAGCCAAGATACCAGATCAAGTACGTACGAGCAGTACGTC. It yields the protein CASSQDTRSSTYEQYV. The J gene is TRBJ2-7, the V gene TRBV5-4; D gene uncertain. CDR1 and CDR2 (germline): SGHNT, YYREEE (reference sequence). This CDR3 has 16 residues.

The rearrangement uses TRBV4-2 and TRBJ2-2, with D unresolved. The length of the CDR3 is 14 residues. Per the germline V gene, CDR1 is LGHNA and CDR2 is YNFKEQ. V was clipped by 0 bases and J by 5 bases, with 7 bases between them. For the CDR3, the DNA is TGTGCCAGCAGCCAAGATTGGGTAACCGGGGAGCTGTTTTTT. It translates to CASSQDWVTGELFF.

The chain combines TRBV30 with TRBJ1-3; no reliable D call. V was clipped by 0 bases and J by 1 base, with 16 bases between them. This CDR3 spans 17 amino acids. Germline V gene data show CDR1 as GTSNPN and CDR2 as SVGIG (reference sequence). CDR3 region: CAWSVNESRRSGNTIYF. In DNA, the CDR3 is TGTGCCTGGAGTGTAAATGAGTCGAGGAGGTCTGGAAACACCATATATTTT. Combining the CDR3 with reference TRBV30 and TRBJ1-3 gives the whole variable domain SQTIHQWPATLVQPVGSPLSLECTVEGTSNPNLYWYRQAAGRGLQLLFYSVGIGQISSEVPQNLSASRPQDRQFILSSKKLLLSDSGFYLCAWSVNESRRSGNTIYFGEGSWLTVV.

This clone occurred many times. This chain joins TRBV27 and TRBJ2-7, with 10 bases lining up with TRBD1. The germline V gene has CDR1 MNHEY and CDR2 SMNVEV (reference sequence). This CDR3 spans 15 amino acids. V shed 6 bases, J shed 3 bases, and the junction held 8 bases outside the gene matches. In nucleotides, the CDR3 is TGTGCCAGCAGCAGACCGGGACAGGGGATCTACGAGCAGTACTTC. Protein: CASSRPGQGIYEQYF.

V and J are TRBV27 and TRBJ2-2; 7 bases are a match to TRBD2. V lost 5 bases to trimming and J lost 1 base; unmatched junction nucleotides: 7. The germline CDR1 and CDR2 sequences are MNHEY and SMNVEV (reference sequence). The CDR3 totals 16 residues. CDR3 amino acids: CASSRIAGRNTGELFF. The CDR3, as DNA: TGTGCCAGCAGTCGTATAGCGGGTAGGAACACCGGGGAGCTGTTTTTT.

The V call is TRBV7-9, the J call TRBJ2-5; TRBD1 matches 7 bases. The CDR3 is made up of 15 amino acids. CDR1 and CDR2 (germline): SEHNR, FQNEAQ (reference sequence). V gave up 3 bases and J gave up 1 base; unmatched junction bases: 5. The CDR3 spells CASSLLGTAQETQYF. The CDR3, as DNA: TGTGCCAGCAGCTTGCTGGGGACAGCCCAAGAGACCCAGTACTTC.

This clone was recorded at least ten times. This sequence joins TRBV29-1 and TRBJ2-5; 9 bases line up with TRBD1. Germline CDR1 is SQVTM and CDR2 is ANQGSEA. The CDR3 runs to 13 residues. The CDR3 region has the DNA TGCAGTACCGGGACAGGGTTTCGAGAGACCCAGTACTTC. Translating it yields CSTGTGFRETQYF.

Notes on this clone: Other DNA sequences in this specimen translate into the identical CDR3. The rearrangement uses TRBV18 and TRBJ2-7; D gene unclear. The germline gives CDR1 KGHSH, CDR2 LQKENI. The V end lost 8 bases, the J end lost 9 bases, and 14 bases lay between the germline ends. The CDR3 spans 11 residues. CDR3 in amino acids: CASTRRAVQYV. The CDR3, as DNA: TGTGCCAGCACGAGGCGCGCAGTGCAGTACGTC.

This chain links TRBV6-1 with TRBJ2-5; D is unresolved. Germline CDR1 and CDR2: MNHNS and SASEGT. The CDR3 sequence is 11 residues long. V was trimmed by 5 bases and J by 9 bases, leaving 10 bases between them. The CDR3 DNA follows: TGTGCCAGCAGTCCCAGTCGGGCCCAGTACTTC. It encodes CASSPSRAQYF.

The chain is built from TRBV5-8 and TRBJ1-4; 7 nucleotides match TRBD1. The CDR3 covers 15 residues. The ends lost 4 bases at V and 7 bases at J; junction bases unmatched: 10. Germline assignment: CDR1 SGHTS and CDR2 YDEGEE. The CDR3 is CASSPVGSGGEKLFF. The DNA for the CDR3 is TGTGCCAGCAGCCCGGTAGGATCAGGGGGTGAAAAACTGTTTTTT.

This clone showed up just a few times. This chain uses TRBV4-1 with TRBJ2-2, with unresolved D. V lost 3 bases and J lost 1, with 6 bases in between. The CDR3 covers 14 residues. Germline CDR1 and CDR2: MGHRA and YSYEKL. Here the CDR3 reads CASSQGENTGELFF. The CDR3 nucleotides are TGCGCCAGCAGCCAGGGCGAGAACACCGGGGAGCTGTTTTTT.